This T cell receptor (beta chain) was obtained from a study of vaccination effects on CD4 cells after COVID-19. Across the study: Post-vaccine samples followed the second dose by a median of 72 days. Regarding the study as a whole: Sampling in the study covered few convalescent patients and included no early post-infection timepoints.

The CDR3 covers 16 residues. The V gene end was trimmed by 5 bases and the J gene end by 4 bases; junction bases not matched to a gene: 11. The germline V gene encodes CDR1 SGHDN and CDR2 FVKESK. Libraries were prepared by immunoSEQ multiplex PCR; TCRdb keeps only in-frame clonotypes and omits some of them. The data show tens of thousands of clones, with around 70% seen just once and 2% to 2.5% held by the top ten. Following 10 days of culture, CD4+ T cells were isolated. BNT162b2 vaccine or mRNA-1273 vaccine was given to participants in two doses. A note on this clone: Its target is not known.

V usage is TRBV14 and J usage is TRBJ2-5; 9 nucleotides line up with TRBD1. The receptor was isolated from a human donor who received a COVID-19 vaccine. This material consisted of CD4+ T cells from PBMCs cultured without peptide, taken after COVID-19 vaccination. For the CDR3, the DNA is TGTGCCAGCAGCATACCCGGGACAGGGTTTTCAGAGACCCAGTACTTC. It translates to CASSIPGTGFSETQYF.